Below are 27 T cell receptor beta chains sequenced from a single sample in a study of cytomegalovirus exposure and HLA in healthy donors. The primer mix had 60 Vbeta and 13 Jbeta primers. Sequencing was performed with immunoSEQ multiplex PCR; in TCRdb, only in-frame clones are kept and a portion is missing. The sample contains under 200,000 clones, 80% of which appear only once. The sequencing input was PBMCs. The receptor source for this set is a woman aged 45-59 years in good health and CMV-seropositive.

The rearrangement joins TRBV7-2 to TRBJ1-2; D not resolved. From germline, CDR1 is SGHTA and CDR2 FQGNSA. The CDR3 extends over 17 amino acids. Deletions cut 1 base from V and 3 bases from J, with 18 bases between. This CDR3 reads CASSLESGSSGYYGYTF. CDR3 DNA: TGTGCCAGCAGCTTAGAATCGGGGTCCTCTGGATACTATGGCTACACCTTC.

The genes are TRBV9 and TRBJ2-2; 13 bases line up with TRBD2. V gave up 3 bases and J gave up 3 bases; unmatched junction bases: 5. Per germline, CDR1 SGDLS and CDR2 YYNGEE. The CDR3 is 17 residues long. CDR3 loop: CASSGTSGGLDTGELFF. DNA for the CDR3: TGTGCCAGCAGCGGGACTAGCGGGGGCCTCGACACCGGGGAGCTGTTTTTT. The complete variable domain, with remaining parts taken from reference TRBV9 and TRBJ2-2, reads DSGVTQTPKHLITATGQRVTLRCSPRSGDLSVYWYQQSLDQGLQFLIQYYNGEERAKGNILERFSAQQFPDLHSELNLSSLELGDSALYFCASSGTSGGLDTGELFFGEGSRLTVL.

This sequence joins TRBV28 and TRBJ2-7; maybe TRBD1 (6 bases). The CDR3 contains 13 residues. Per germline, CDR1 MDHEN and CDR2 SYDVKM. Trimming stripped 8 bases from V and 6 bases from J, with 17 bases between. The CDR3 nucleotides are TGTGCCAGCCGACATAACAGGGCTGGCGAGCAGTACTTC. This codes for CASRHNRAGEQYF.

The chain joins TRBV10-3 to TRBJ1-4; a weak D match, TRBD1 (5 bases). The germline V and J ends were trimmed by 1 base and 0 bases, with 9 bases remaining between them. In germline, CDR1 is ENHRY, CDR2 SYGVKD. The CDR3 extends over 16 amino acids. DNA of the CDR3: TGTGCCATCAGTGAGTTAAGGGGAACAACTAATGAAAAACTGTTTTTT. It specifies CAISELRGTTNEKLFF.

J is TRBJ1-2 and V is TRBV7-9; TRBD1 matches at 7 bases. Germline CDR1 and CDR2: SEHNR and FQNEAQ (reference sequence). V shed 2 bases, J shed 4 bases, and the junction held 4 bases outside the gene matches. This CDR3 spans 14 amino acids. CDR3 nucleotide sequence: TGTGCCAGCAGCTTAAGGGACAGAATCTATGGCTACACCTTC. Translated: CASSLRDRIYGYTF.

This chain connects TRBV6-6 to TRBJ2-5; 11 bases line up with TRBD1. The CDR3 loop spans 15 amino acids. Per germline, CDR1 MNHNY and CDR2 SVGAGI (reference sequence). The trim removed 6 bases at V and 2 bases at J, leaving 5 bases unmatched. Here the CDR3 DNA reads TGTGCCAGCAGGCTGGGGACAGGGGGACAAGAGACCCAGTACTTC. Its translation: CASRLGTGGQETQYF.

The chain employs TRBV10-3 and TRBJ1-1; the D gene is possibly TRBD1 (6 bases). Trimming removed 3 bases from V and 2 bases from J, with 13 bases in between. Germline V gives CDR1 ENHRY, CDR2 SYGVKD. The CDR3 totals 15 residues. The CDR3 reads CAISDGGWRNTEAFF. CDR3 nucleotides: TGTGCCATCAGTGATGGGGGCTGGAGAAACACTGAAGCTTTCTTT.

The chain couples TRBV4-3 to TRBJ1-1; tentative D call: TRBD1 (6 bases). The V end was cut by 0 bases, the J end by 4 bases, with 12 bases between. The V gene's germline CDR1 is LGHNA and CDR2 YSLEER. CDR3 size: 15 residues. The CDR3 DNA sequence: TGCGCCAGCAGCCAAGATCCAGGGGTTGGCACTGAAGCTTTCTTT. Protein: CASSQDPGVGTEAFF.

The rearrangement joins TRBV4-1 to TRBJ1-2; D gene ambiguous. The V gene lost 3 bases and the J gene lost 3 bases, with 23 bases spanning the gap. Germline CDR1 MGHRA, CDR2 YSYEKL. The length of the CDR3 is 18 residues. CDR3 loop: CASSHPKLAGKEDYGYTF. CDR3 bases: TGCGCCAGCAGCCACCCCAAGCTGGCCGGGAAAGAAGACTATGGCTACACCTTC.

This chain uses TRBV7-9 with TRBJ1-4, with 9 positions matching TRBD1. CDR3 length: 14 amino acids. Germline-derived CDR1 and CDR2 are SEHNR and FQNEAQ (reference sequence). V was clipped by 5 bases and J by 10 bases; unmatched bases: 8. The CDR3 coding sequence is TGTGCCAGCAGCCAGCATGGGACAGGGTTAAAACTGTTTTTT. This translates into CASSQHGTGLKLFF.

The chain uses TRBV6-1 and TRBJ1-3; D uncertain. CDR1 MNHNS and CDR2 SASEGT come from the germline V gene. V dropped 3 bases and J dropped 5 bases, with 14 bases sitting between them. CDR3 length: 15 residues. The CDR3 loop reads CASSDFEGRRNTIYF. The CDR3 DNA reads TGTGCCAGCAGTGACTTTGAGGGCAGACGAAACACCATATATTTT.

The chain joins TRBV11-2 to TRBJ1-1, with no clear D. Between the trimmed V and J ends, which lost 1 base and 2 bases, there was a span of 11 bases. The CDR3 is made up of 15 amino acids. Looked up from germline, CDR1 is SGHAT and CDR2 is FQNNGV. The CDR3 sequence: CASSLAGGRNTEAFF. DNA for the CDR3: TGTGCCAGCAGCTTAGCAGGTGGGCGAAACACTGAAGCTTTCTTT.

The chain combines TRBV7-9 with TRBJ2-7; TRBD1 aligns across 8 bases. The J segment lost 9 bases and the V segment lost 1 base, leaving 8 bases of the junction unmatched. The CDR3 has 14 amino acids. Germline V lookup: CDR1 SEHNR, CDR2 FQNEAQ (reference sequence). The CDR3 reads CASSLGRTGWVQYF. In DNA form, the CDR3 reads TGTGCCAGCAGCTTAGGAAGGACAGGGTGGGTGCAGTACTTC. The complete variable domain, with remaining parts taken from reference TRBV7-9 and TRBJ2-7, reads DTGVSQNPRHKITKRGQNVTFRCDPISEHNRLYWYRQTLGQGPEFLTYFQNEAQLEKSRLLSDRFSAERPKGSFSTLEIQRTEQGDSAMYLCASSLGRTGWVQYFGPGTRLTVT.

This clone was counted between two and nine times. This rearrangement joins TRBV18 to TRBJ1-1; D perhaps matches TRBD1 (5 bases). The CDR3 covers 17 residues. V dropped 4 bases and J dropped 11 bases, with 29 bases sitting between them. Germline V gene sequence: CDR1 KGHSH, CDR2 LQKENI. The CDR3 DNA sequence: TGTGCCAGCTCACTCCAGCAGGGAGCTTGGGGGGACCGGGCGGCTTTCTTT. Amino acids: CASSLQQGAWGDRAAFF. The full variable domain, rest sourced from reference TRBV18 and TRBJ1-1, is NAGVMQNPRHLVRRRGQEARLRCSPMKGHSHVYWYRQLPEEGLKFMVYLQKENIIDESGMPKERFSAEFPKEGPSILRIQQVVRGDSAAYFCASSLQQGAWGDRAAFFGQGTRLTVV.

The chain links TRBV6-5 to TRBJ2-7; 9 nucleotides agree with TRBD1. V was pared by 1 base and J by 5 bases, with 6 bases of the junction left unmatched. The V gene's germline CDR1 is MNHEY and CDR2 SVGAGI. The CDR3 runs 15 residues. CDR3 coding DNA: TGTGCCAGCAGTTACTTTTTCGGGACAGGGCACGAGCAGTACTTC. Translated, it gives CASSYFFGTGHEQYF.

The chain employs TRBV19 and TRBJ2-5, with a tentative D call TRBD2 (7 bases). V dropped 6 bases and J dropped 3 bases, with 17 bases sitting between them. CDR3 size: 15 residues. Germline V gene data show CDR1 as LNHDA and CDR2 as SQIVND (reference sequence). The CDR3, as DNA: TGTGCCAGTAGCACCCGGACTAGGGGGGAAGAGACCCAGTACTTC. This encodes CASSTRTRGEETQYF.

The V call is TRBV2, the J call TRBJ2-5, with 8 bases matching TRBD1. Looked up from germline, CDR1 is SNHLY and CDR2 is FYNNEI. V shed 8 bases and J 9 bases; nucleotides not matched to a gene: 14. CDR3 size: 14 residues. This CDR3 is CASGQGAITGPQYF. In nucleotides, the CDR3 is TGTGCCAGCGGTCAGGGGGCCATCACGGGGCCCCAGTACTTC.

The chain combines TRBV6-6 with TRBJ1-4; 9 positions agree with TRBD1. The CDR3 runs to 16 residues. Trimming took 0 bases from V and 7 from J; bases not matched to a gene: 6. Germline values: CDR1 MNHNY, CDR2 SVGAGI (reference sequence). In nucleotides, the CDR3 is TGTGCCAGCAGTTACTCTACAGGGGGCCTGGGTGAAAAACTGTTTTTT. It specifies CASSYSTGGLGEKLFF.

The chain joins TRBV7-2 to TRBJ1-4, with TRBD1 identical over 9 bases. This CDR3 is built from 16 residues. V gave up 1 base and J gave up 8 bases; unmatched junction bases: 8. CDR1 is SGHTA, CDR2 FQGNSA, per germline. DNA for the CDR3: TGTGCCAGCAGCTTAGGAGGACAGGGGATAGGGGAAAAACTGTTTTTT. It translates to CASSLGGQGIGEKLFF.

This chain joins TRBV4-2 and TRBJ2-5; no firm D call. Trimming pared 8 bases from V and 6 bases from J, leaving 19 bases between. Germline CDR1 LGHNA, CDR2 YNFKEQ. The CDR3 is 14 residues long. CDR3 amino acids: CASPGSRRLKTQYF. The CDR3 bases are TGTGCCAGCCCCGGTTCTCGGCGGCTGAAGACCCAGTACTTC.

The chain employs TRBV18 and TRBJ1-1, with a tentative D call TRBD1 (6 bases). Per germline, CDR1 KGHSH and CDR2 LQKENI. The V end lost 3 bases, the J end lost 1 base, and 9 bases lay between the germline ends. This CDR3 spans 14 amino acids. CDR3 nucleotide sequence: TGTGCCAGCTCACCCCCAGGGGCGAACACTGAAGCTTTCTTT. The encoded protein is CASSPPGANTEAFF. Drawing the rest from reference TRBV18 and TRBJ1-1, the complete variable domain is NAGVMQNPRHLVRRRGQEARLRCSPMKGHSHVYWYRQLPEEGLKFMVYLQKENIIDESGMPKERFSAEFPKEGPSILRIQQVVRGDSAAYFCASSPPGANTEAFFGQGTRLTVV.

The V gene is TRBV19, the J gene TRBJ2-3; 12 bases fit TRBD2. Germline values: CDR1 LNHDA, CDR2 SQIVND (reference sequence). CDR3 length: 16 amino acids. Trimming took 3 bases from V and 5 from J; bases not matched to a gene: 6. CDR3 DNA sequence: TGTGCCAGTAGTATCCGGACTAGCGGGGTCGGAGATACGCAGTATTTT. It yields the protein CASSIRTSGVGDTQYF.

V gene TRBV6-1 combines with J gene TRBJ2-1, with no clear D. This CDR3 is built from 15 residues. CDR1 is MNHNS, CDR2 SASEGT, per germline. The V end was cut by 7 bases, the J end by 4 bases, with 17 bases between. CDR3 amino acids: CASMPSSAFYNEQFF. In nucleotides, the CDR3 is TGTGCCAGCATGCCATCGAGCGCCTTTTACAATGAGCAGTTCTTC.

The CDR3 here is CASSQGRTVSPLHF. CDR3 sequence (DNA): TGTGCCAGCAGCCAGGGGAGAACGGTTTCACCCCTCCACTTT. The chain recombines TRBV4-2 with TRBJ1-6; D gene uncertain. V was trimmed by 3 bases and J by 9 bases, leaving 12 bases between them. CDR3 length equals 14 residues. Germline V lookup: CDR1 LGHNA, CDR2 YNFKEQ.

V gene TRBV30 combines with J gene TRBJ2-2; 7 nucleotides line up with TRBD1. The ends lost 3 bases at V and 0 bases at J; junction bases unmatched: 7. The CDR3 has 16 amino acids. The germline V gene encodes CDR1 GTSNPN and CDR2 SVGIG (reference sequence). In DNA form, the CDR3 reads TGTGCCTGGAGCAAGGGGGCGGTCGCGAACACCGGGGAGCTGTTTTTT. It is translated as CAWSKGAVANTGELFF. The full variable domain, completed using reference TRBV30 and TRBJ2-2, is SQTIHQWPATLVQPVGSPLSLECTVEGTSNPNLYWYRQAAGRGLQLLFYSVGIGQISSEVPQNLSASRPQDRQFILSSKKLLLSDSGFYLCAWSKGAVANTGELFFGEGSRLTVL.

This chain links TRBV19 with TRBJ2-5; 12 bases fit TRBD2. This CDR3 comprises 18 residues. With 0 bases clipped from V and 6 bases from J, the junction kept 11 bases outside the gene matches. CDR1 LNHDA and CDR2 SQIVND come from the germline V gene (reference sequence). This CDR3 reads CASSIDTSGGRLGKTQYF. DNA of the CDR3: TGTGCCAGTAGTATAGACACTAGCGGGGGGCGCTTGGGGAAGACCCAGTACTTC.

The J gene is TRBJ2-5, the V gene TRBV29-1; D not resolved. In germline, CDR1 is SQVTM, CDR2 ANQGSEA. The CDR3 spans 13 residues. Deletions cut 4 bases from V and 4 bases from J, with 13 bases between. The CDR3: CSVGQRLGETQYF. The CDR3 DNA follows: TGCAGCGTTGGGCAGCGCCTGGGAGAGACCCAGTACTTC.